This T cell receptor beta chain was identified in a study of follicular helper T cells after annual influenza vaccination. Overall study: Days 0, 7 and 28 post-vaccination were the blood draw times.

Findings of the study overall: Yearly vaccinations repeatedly recalled conserved clonotypes in ICOS+CD38+ cTfh.

Germline V gene sequence: CDR1 MNHNS, CDR2 SASEGT. The V segment lost 3 bases and the J segment 5 bases; nucleotides outside the gene matches: 3. This CDR3 has 13 amino acids. TCRB was sequenced at Survey level resolution. Generated by immunoSEQ multiplex PCR, the TCRdb table keeps only in-frame clones and is missing some. The sample has about 11,000 clones, less than 85% seen once. As to this clone: Its matching antigen is unknown.

This chain connects TRBV6-1 to TRBJ2-7, with 8 nucleotides matching TRBD2. The input for sequencing was CXCR5- memory CD4+ T cells sorted from blood, taken 6 weeks after influenza vaccination. The clonotype was recovered from an adult who received the influenza vaccine. The CDR3 DNA sequence: TGTGCCAGCAGTGAGCGGGGGGTTGACGAGCAGTACTTC. This translates into CASSERGVDEQYF.